This TCR beta chain is drawn from a study of molecular identifiers for immune sequencing clone quantification (dated by TCRdb to about 2018). For context, the study as a whole: In a replicate experiment, RNA from around 20,000 or 100,000 naive CD8 T cells was split into five aliquots, four of which were sequenced. This methods study used CD8 T cells to benchmark TCR RNA copy counting and molecular-identifier clustering-based TCR repertoire sequencing (MIDCIRS).

What the research found in general, with its limitations: In CMV-specific effector cells, clones with more than 20 RNA copies accounted for over 99% of molecules, whereas in naive cells such clones accounted for under 1%. Spiked-in Jurkat TCR RNA equal to a single cell's worth was reported to be detectable even within 1,100,000 naive CD8 T cells. Modeling estimated roughly 3.2 recovered TCR RNA copies per cell, compared with about ten by digital PCR, which implies about 32% capture efficiency. Without barcode sub-clustering, chimeric consensus sequences inflated TCR diversity; chimeras reached as high as 47%. The sizes of highly expanded clones could end up underestimated when identical TCR molecules share a barcode.

Per the germline V gene (reference sequence), MNHEY is the CDR1 and SMNVEV is the CDR2. V trim: 2 bases; J trim: 2 bases; unmatched bases: 0. The CDR3, cysteine through phenylalanine, is 14 amino acids long. Only the CDR3 part of the read is kept: 42 bases, read in frame from the first base. Naive CD8 T cells, defined as CD8+CD4-CCR7+CD45RA+, were FACS-sorted into RLT Plus buffer on a BD FACSAria II. Some naive CD8 T cell RNA was split equally between MIDCIRS and a Smart-seq2-style 5'RACE protocol for a sensitivity comparison. Enrichment of CD8 T cells was performed with RosetteSep CD8+ T Cell Enrichment Cocktail and Ficoll-Paque, after which ACK red cell lysis was carried out. The library was prepared using PCR. This sample was sequenced with an Illumina MiSeq. Total RNA was purified with the Qiagen AllPrep DNA/RNA kit. Reads from multiple sequencing runs of the same library were pooled before analysis. On the authors' methods: Only reads with exact TCR constant sequence were kept, trimmed to 150 nt, and grouped by their 12-nt molecular barcodes. Within each barcode group, reads were sub-clustered at a 15% Levenshtein threshold, and quality-weighted consensus sequences were built per RNA molecule. Non-functional sequences were removed, as were lower-count sequences one edit away from another. On the basis of fitting two negative binomial distributions, barcode sub-clusters with fewer than 20% of the maximum read count were discarded. The public sequencing data were trimmed at Q25 with fastp and processed into clonotypes with MiXCR by TCRdb, which kept only in-frame beta chains. A single entry per CDR3 protein holds the most common genes and DNA from its merged rows. In this record, the V and J calls reflect TCRdb's handling and not the investigators' own analysis. Across this sample there are 40,000 to 45,000 distinct CDR3 sequences, with around 20% seen only once. 7.1% of the sample goes to the ten largest clones.

This clonotype was seen repeatedly, ten times or more. It lacks a known antigen. No qualities accompany the bases; no much larger clone lies one base away. The rearranged chain carries TRBV27 and TRBJ2-1; TRBD1 agrees with 7 junctional bases. The sequence was obtained from a human donor in good health. Some libraries in this study had Jurkat cell RNA spiked in. The specimen sequenced was naive CD8+ T cells from blood, with Jurkat cell RNA spiked in. The cell subset or site label on this specimen signifies: FACS-sorted CD8+CD4-CCR7+CD45RA+ naive T cells. The bases read TGTGCCAGCAGTTTAGGGACAGCCTACAATGAGCAGTTCTTC. Its translation reads: CASSLGTAYNEQFF.